This passage covers 3 T cell receptor beta chains from one sample sequenced in a study of shared clonotypes between healthy human individuals. The method was immunoSEQ multiplex PCR; TCRdb's version includes in-frame clones alone and lacks a portion of them. The sample records 1,500,000 or so clones, 96% being singletons. Sequencing was performed on naive CD4+ T cells sorted from blood. Documented subset: CD45RA+ positively selected. The receptor source for this set is a man younger than 40 in good health.

The chain couples TRBV14 to TRBJ1-2, with 10 positions matching TRBD1. Per the germline V gene, CDR1 is SGHDN and CDR2 is FVKESK. Trimming removed 4 bases from V and 0 bases from J; junction bases left unmatched: 14. The CDR3 covers 19 residues. For the CDR3, the DNA is TGTGCCAGCAGCCCATTTTGGGACAGGGGAACAGGACCTAACTATGGCTACACCTTC. This translates into CASSPFWDRGTGPNYGYTF.

In regard to this clone: Different DNA sequences within this sample yield the same CDR3. This chain connects TRBV5-1 to TRBJ2-7, with 8 bases lining up with TRBD1. This CDR3 has 14 amino acids. Unmatched junction bases numbered 4, after V lost 0 bases and J lost 5 bases. The germline V gene has CDR1 SGHRS and CDR2 YFSETQ. The CDR3 nucleotides are TGCGCCAGCAGCTTGGGGCAGGGGGCCGACGAGCAGTACTTC. Translation: CASSLGQGADEQYF.

V usage is TRBV5-4 and J usage is TRBJ2-1; 9 bases align to TRBD1. V trimming: 5 bases; J trimming: 8 bases; junction bases outside the gene matches: 5. The CDR3 contains 13 residues. The germline CDR1 and CDR2 sequences are SGHNT and YYREEE (reference sequence). The CDR3 DNA sequence: TGTGCCAGCAGAACTACAGGGGGCGATGAGCAGTTCTTC. Amino acid sequence: CASRTTGGDEQFF.